These T cell receptor beta chains were read from a single sample in a study of shared clonotypes between healthy human individuals. Using immunoSEQ multiplex PCR, the repertoire was profiled, and TCRdb retains in-frame clones only, with some absent. The repertoire holds 1.4 million to 1.5 million clones, roughly 97% seen once, with 1% to 1.5% in the top ten. Sequencing was carried out using naive CD4+ T cells sorted from blood. The receptors derive from a man aged 30 to 45 in good health. Each CDR3 is given with its conserved first and last residue. The D gene is left open where the match is weak. A row's size may be missing; if present it is once, few, many or a size class.

TGTGCCAGCTCACCATTAGACGGTACCTACGAGCAGTACTTC	CASSPLDGTYEQYF	-	TRBJ2-7	TRBV18	-
TGTGCCAGCAGAGGGGGAGGCCAGCCCCAGCATTTT	CASRGGGQPQHF	-	TRBJ1-5	TRBV6-6	-
TGCGCCAGCAGCTTGAAAACGACAGGACTAGCGGGAGGCACCGGGGAGCTGTTTTTT	CASSLKTTGLAGGTGELFF	TRBD2	TRBJ2-2	TRBV5-1	-
TGTGCCAGCAGCTTCGGCCAGGAGAACTATGGCTACACCTTC	CASSFGQENYGYTF	-	TRBJ1-2	TRBV7-9	-
TGTGCCTCCCAGGCACGGGGGGGTGTCTACGAGCAGTACTTC	CASQARGGVYEQYF	TRBD2	TRBJ2-7	TRBV5-6	-
TGTGCCGGACGTTCTGGGCCGGGACTAACCCTCTACGAGCAGTACTTC	CAGRSGPGLTLYEQYF	-	TRBJ2-7	TRBV21-1	-
TGTGCCAGCAGCGGTTGGGACCACTATGGCTACACCTTC	CASSGWDHYGYTF	-	TRBJ1-2	TRBV5-4	-
TGTGCCAGCAACGGGGGACAGAGCTACGAGCAGTACTTC	CASNGGQSYEQYF	-	TRBJ2-7	TRBV11-2	once
TGTGCCAGCAGTTTATCTAGGTTTTTTACTTTCGAGACAGGCCAAGAGACCCAGTACTTC	CASSLSRFFTFETGQETQYF	-	TRBJ2-5	TRBV28	-
TGTGCCAGCAGTTCCCTAGGGTTTGGGGATGGCTACACCTTC	CASSSLGFGDGYTF	-	TRBJ1-2	TRBV6-5	-
TGCAGCGTTGAAGCGATACAGGGAAACTATGGCTACACCTTC	CSVEAIQGNYGYTF	-	TRBJ1-2	TRBV29-1	once
TGCGCCAGCAGCTCCGGACAGCTCAATCAGCCCCAGCATTTT	CASSSGQLNQPQHF	-	TRBJ1-5	TRBV5-1	-
TGTGCCAGCAGTCACCTAGCGGGAGGGCCGATTGGTGAGCAGTTCTTC	CASSHLAGGPIGEQFF	TRBD2	TRBJ2-1	TRBV2	once
TGCAGTGCCGGGCCCAGCGCCAGCGGGTTC	CSAGPSASGF	-	TRBJ2-7	TRBV20-1	-
TGTGCCATCAGTTCTATAAAGACAGAAGGCTACACCTTC	CAISSIKTEGYTF	-	TRBJ1-2	TRBV10-3	-
TGTGCCAGCAGCTTGGGACAGGGCTCCTACGAGCAGTACTTC	CASSLGQGSYEQYF	TRBD1	TRBJ2-7	TRBV5-6	once
TGTGCCAGTAGTATGAGGGGCGGCAACACAGATACGCAGTATTTT	CASSMRGGNTDTQYF	-	TRBJ2-3	TRBV19	-
TGTGCCAGTAGTATACTGATCGGCCAGGGTACCCGGTGGGGACGAGGCGGGGAGCTGTTTTTT	CASSILIGQGTRWGRGGELFF	-	TRBJ2-2	TRBV19	-
TGTGCCAGCAGCCAAGATTATTGGCTAGCGGGAGTCAATGAGCAGTTCTTC	CASSQDYWLAGVNEQFF	TRBD2	TRBJ2-1	TRBV4-2	-
TGTGCCAGTACCCCACGAAATGACAGGGTATTGAAAAGTGGCTACACCTTC	CASTPRNDRVLKSGYTF	TRBD1	TRBJ1-2	TRBV19	-
TGTGCCAGTACCCCGGACAGGGGGAGCTATGGCTACACCTTC	CASTPDRGSYGYTF	TRBD1	TRBJ1-2	TRBV19	-
TGTGCCAGCGGCGCGAGGGGTTATGGCTACACCTTC	CASGARGYGYTF	-	TRBJ1-2	TRBV9	-
TGTGCCAGCTCACCACGGTTAGCGGTAAAGACAGATACGCAGTATTTT	CASSPRLAVKTDTQYF	-	TRBJ2-3	TRBV18	-